The rows below give T cell receptor beta chains drawn from one sample of a study of T cell changes during pregnancy in multiple sclerosis. Clones were sequenced by immunoSEQ multiplex PCR, and TCRdb holds only the in-frame ones, with some missing. The profile covers about 67,000 clones, with roughly nine tenths appearing a single time and 1.4% to 1.5% taken by the ten largest. This specimen was peripheral blood, taken in the second trimester of pregnancy. The receptor set was obtained from a female donor with multiple sclerosis, enrolled in a pregnancy study. Both conserved end residues are part of each CDR3. The D gene is left open where the match is weak. Clone size is given for some rows only: seen once, a few or many times, or a class if the clone is expanded.

j_call: TRBJ1-2
v_call: TRBV29-1
d_call: -
clone_size: -
cdr3_nt: TGCAGCGTTGATCGGGGTTCAGGTGGCTACACCTTC
cdr3_aa: CSVDRGSGGYTF

j_call: TRBJ1-2
v_call: TRBV29-1
d_call: TRBD1
clone_size: -
cdr3_nt: TGCAGCGTTGACGGGGACAGGAAAAACTATGGCTACACCTTC
cdr3_aa: CSVDGDRKNYGYTF

j_call: TRBJ1-1
v_call: TRBV10-2
d_call: TRBD1
clone_size: -
cdr3_nt: TGCGCCAGCAGTCCATCCTCGAAGGGGGCGTCTGAAGGAACTGAAGCTTTCTTT
cdr3_aa: CASSPSSKGASEGTEAFF

j_call: TRBJ2-2
v_call: TRBV9
d_call: -
clone_size: -
cdr3_nt: TGTGCCAGCAGCGGAGGCGGGATCAACACCGGGGAGCTGTTTTTT
cdr3_aa: CASSGGGINTGELFF

j_call: TRBJ1-5
v_call: TRBV28
d_call: TRBD1
clone_size: -
cdr3_nt: TGTGCCAGCAGTTTAGGGCTGCAGGGGGACCAGCCCCAGCATTTT
cdr3_aa: CASSLGLQGDQPQHF

j_call: TRBJ2-3
v_call: TRBV7-2
d_call: TRBD2
clone_size: -
cdr3_nt: TGTGCCAGCAGCTTGGGGGGACTAGCGGGGACAGATACGCAGTATTTT
cdr3_aa: CASSLGGLAGTDTQYF

j_call: TRBJ2-7
v_call: TRBV18
d_call: -
clone_size: -
cdr3_nt: TGTGCCAGCTCACCCTCCTTATACTACGAGCAGTACTTC
cdr3_aa: CASSPSLYYEQYF

j_call: TRBJ1-1
v_call: TRBV27
d_call: TRBD1
clone_size: -
cdr3_nt: TGTGCCAGCAGGGATCCGGGACAGTCACCTGAAGCTTTCTTT
cdr3_aa: CASRDPGQSPEAFF

j_call: TRBJ2-7
v_call: TRBV5-4
d_call: -
clone_size: once
cdr3_nt: TGTGCCAGCAGCCAGGACATTACCTACGAGCAGTACTTC
cdr3_aa: CASSQDITYEQYF

j_call: TRBJ1-5
v_call: TRBV15
d_call: TRBD1
clone_size: -
cdr3_nt: TGTGCCACCAGTCGGGACAGGGACAATCAGCCCCAGCATTTT
cdr3_aa: CATSRDRDNQPQHF

j_call: TRBJ1-2
v_call: TRBV4-1
d_call: TRBD1
clone_size: -
cdr3_nt: TGCGCCAGCAGCCAAGGCAGGGGGCTTGGGTATGGCTACACCTTC
cdr3_aa: CASSQGRGLGYGYTF

j_call: TRBJ2-6
v_call: TRBV10-3
d_call: TRBD1
clone_size: -
cdr3_nt: TGTGCCATCAGCCCGCTGACAGGGGTCCACTCTGGGGCCAACGTCCTGACTTTC
cdr3_aa: CAISPLTGVHSGANVLTF

j_call: TRBJ1-1
v_call: TRBV5-1
d_call: -
clone_size: -
cdr3_nt: TGCGCCAGCAGCTTGTATGGGGGACTAGAGACCAACACTGAAGCTTTCTTT
cdr3_aa: CASSLYGGLETNTEAFF

j_call: TRBJ2-1
v_call: TRBV5-4
d_call: -
clone_size: -
cdr3_nt: TGTGCCAGCAGCGGGGACTCTTTCCCGGATGAGCAGTTCTTC
cdr3_aa: CASSGDSFPDEQFF

j_call: TRBJ2-7
v_call: TRBV5-1
d_call: -
clone_size: -
cdr3_nt: -
cdr3_aa: CASSFGSGQGTYEQYF

j_call: TRBJ1-2
v_call: TRBV19
d_call: -
clone_size: -
cdr3_nt: TGTGCCACAACGGGGAACTATGGCTACACCTTC
cdr3_aa: CATTGNYGYTF

j_call: TRBJ1-2
v_call: TRBV30
d_call: -
clone_size: -
cdr3_nt: TGTGCCTGGAGTGTACTGCCTTTCTATGGCTACACCTTC
cdr3_aa: CAWSVLPFYGYTF

j_call: TRBJ2-7
v_call: TRBV5-1
d_call: TRBD1
clone_size: once
cdr3_nt: TGCGCCAGCAGCAGGACAGGGTATAGCTCCTACGAGCAGTACTTC
cdr3_aa: CASSRTGYSSYEQYF

j_call: TRBJ2-1
v_call: TRBV5-1
d_call: -
clone_size: -
cdr3_nt: TGCGCCAGCAGCTTGGGGAGCTTCTCCTACAATGAGCAGTTCTTC
cdr3_aa: CASSLGSFSYNEQFF

j_call: TRBJ2-7
v_call: TRBV19
d_call: -
clone_size: -
cdr3_nt: TGTGCCAGTAGCCCAATGAAGATGGGAGCCTACGAGCAGTACTTC
cdr3_aa: CASSPMKMGAYEQYF

j_call: TRBJ2-5
v_call: TRBV15
d_call: -
clone_size: -
cdr3_nt: TGTGCCACCACCAATAGAATATCTAGCGACCAAGAGACCCAGTACTTC
cdr3_aa: CATTNRISSDQETQYF

j_call: TRBJ1-2
v_call: TRBV7-9
d_call: TRBD1
clone_size: -
cdr3_nt: TGTGCCAGCAGCCTCGGACAGGTCCACTATGGCTACACCTTC
cdr3_aa: CASSLGQVHYGYTF

j_call: TRBJ2-2
v_call: TRBV5-6
d_call: -
clone_size: -
cdr3_nt: TGTGCCAGCAGCTTGGGCCAGGGCTGGACCGGGGAGCTGTTTTTT
cdr3_aa: CASSLGQGWTGELFF

j_call: TRBJ2-2
v_call: TRBV7-8
d_call: TRBD1
clone_size: -
cdr3_nt: TGTGCCAGCAGCTTAGTAACTGGGACAGGGGGCACCGGGGAGCTGTTTTTT
cdr3_aa: CASSLVTGTGGTGELFF

j_call: TRBJ2-7
v_call: TRBV6-5
d_call: -
clone_size: -
cdr3_nt: TGTGCCAGCAGTTACTCTAGTGTGGGCAACTACGAGCAGTACTTC
cdr3_aa: CASSYSSVGNYEQYF

j_call: TRBJ2-5
v_call: TRBV2
d_call: TRBD1
clone_size: -
cdr3_nt: TGTGCCAGCAGGGCCCTAGGGACAGCGAGTCAAGAGACCCAGTACTTC
cdr3_aa: CASRALGTASQETQYF

j_call: TRBJ1-2
v_call: TRBV6-5
d_call: -
clone_size: -
cdr3_nt: TGTGCCAGCAGTTTCGGGAGGGGGGACAACTATGGCTACACCTTC
cdr3_aa: CASSFGRGDNYGYTF

j_call: TRBJ2-2
v_call: TRBV18
d_call: -
clone_size: -
cdr3_nt: TGTGCCAGCTCACCGCAAAACGCGGCCGGGGAGCTGTTTTTT
cdr3_aa: CASSPQNAAGELFF

j_call: TRBJ2-7
v_call: TRBV2
d_call: -
clone_size: -
cdr3_nt: TGTGCCAGCAGTGAAAACTCGGTGAACGAGCAGTACTTC
cdr3_aa: CASSENSVNEQYF

j_call: TRBJ1-1
v_call: TRBV11-2
d_call: -
clone_size: -
cdr3_nt: TGTGCCAGCAGCGCAGGAGGCAGCCCGAGCACTGAAGCTTTCTTT
cdr3_aa: CASSAGGSPSTEAFF

j_call: TRBJ2-1
v_call: TRBV14
d_call: -
clone_size: -
cdr3_nt: TGTGCCAGCAGCCAAGCCGTTTCCTCCTACAATGAGCAGTTCTTC
cdr3_aa: CASSQAVSSYNEQFF

j_call: TRBJ1-1
v_call: TRBV7-2
d_call: -
clone_size: -
cdr3_nt: TGTGCCAGCAGCTTCACAGAGAACACTGAAGCTTTCTTT
cdr3_aa: CASSFTENTEAFF

j_call: TRBJ1-1
v_call: TRBV7-2
d_call: -
clone_size: -
cdr3_nt: TGTGCCAGCAGCCAGGGGTCCCGGAGTGAAGCTTTCTTT
cdr3_aa: CASSQGSRSEAFF

j_call: TRBJ1-5
v_call: TRBV30
d_call: -
clone_size: -
cdr3_nt: TGTGCCTGGAGTCGGTACGGGTTTAGCAATCAGCCCCAGCATTTT
cdr3_aa: CAWSRYGFSNQPQHF

j_call: TRBJ2-5
v_call: TRBV5-1
d_call: TRBD1
clone_size: -
cdr3_nt: TGCGCCAGCAGCTTGACAGGGGCCGCACAAGAGACCCAGTACTTC
cdr3_aa: CASSLTGAAQETQYF

j_call: TRBJ1-1
v_call: TRBV6-5
d_call: TRBD1
clone_size: few
cdr3_nt: TGTGCCATAGGGACAGTGAACACTGAAGCTTTCTTT
cdr3_aa: CAIGTVNTEAFF

j_call: TRBJ2-3
v_call: TRBV4-3
d_call: TRBD2
clone_size: few
cdr3_nt: TGCGCCAGCAGCCAAGACCCAGGACTAGCAGTAGCTACGCAGTATTTT
cdr3_aa: CASSQDPGLAVATQYF

j_call: TRBJ1-1
v_call: TRBV6-6
d_call: TRBD1
clone_size: -
cdr3_nt: TGTGCCAGCAGTTACCCACAACGGACAGGGGCCGAAGCTTTCTTT
cdr3_aa: CASSYPQRTGAEAFF

j_call: TRBJ2-1
v_call: TRBV7-6
d_call: -
clone_size: -
cdr3_nt: TGTGCCAGCAGCCCCTTTTTGTCCTCCTACAATGAGCAGTTCTTC
cdr3_aa: CASSPFLSSYNEQFF

j_call: TRBJ2-7
v_call: TRBV7-3
d_call: TRBD1
clone_size: -
cdr3_nt: TGTGCCAGCAGCTCGAAGACAGGGACCGAGCAGTACTTC
cdr3_aa: CASSSKTGTEQYF

j_call: TRBJ1-1
v_call: TRBV5-4
d_call: -
clone_size: -
cdr3_nt: TGTGCCAGCAGCTTGGGGGCGGGATTTGTTGACACTGAAGCTTTCTTT
cdr3_aa: CASSLGAGFVDTEAFF

j_call: TRBJ1-2
v_call: TRBV5-1
d_call: TRBD1
clone_size: -
cdr3_nt: TGCGCCAGCAGCGGGGACAGCTATGGCTACACCTTC
cdr3_aa: CASSGDSYGYTF

j_call: TRBJ2-3
v_call: TRBV2
d_call: -
clone_size: -
cdr3_nt: TGTGCCAGCATTCCATACTCGGGACTGACGCTACTCACAGATACGCAGTATTTT
cdr3_aa: CASIPYSGLTLLTDTQYF

j_call: TRBJ2-3
v_call: TRBV7-6
d_call: TRBD1
clone_size: -
cdr3_nt: TGTGCCAGCAGCCCGGGACAGGGTTTTCGAGATACGCAGTATTTT
cdr3_aa: CASSPGQGFRDTQYF

j_call: TRBJ1-3
v_call: TRBV30
d_call: -
clone_size: -
cdr3_nt: TGTGCCTGGAGTCCCCGGGGGGATGGAAACACCATATATTTT
cdr3_aa: CAWSPRGDGNTIYF

j_call: TRBJ2-1
v_call: TRBV11-3
d_call: -
clone_size: -
cdr3_nt: TGTGCCAGCAGCCAGGGCTCACGCCATGAGCAGTTCTTC
cdr3_aa: CASSQGSRHEQFF

j_call: TRBJ1-4
v_call: TRBV4-1
d_call: -
clone_size: -
cdr3_nt: TGCGCCAGCAGCCAAGAAGGAGTTCGTGAAAAACTGTTTTTT
cdr3_aa: CASSQEGVREKLFF

j_call: TRBJ2-6
v_call: TRBV5-8
d_call: -
clone_size: -
cdr3_nt: TGTGCCAGCAGCTTGACCGGAGCCCGTTTCTCTGGGGCCAACGTCCTGACTTTC
cdr3_aa: CASSLTGARFSGANVLTF

j_call: TRBJ2-3
v_call: TRBV6-5
d_call: -
clone_size: -
cdr3_nt: TGTGCCAGCAGTAACGGGGGGCCGTGGACAGATACGCAGTATTTT
cdr3_aa: CASSNGGPWTDTQYF

j_call: TRBJ2-7
v_call: TRBV6-1
d_call: -
clone_size: -
cdr3_nt: TGTGCCAGCAGTGAACCGTACAGGGAAACCTACGAGCAGTACTTC
cdr3_aa: CASSEPYRETYEQYF

j_call: TRBJ2-7
v_call: TRBV6-5
d_call: -
clone_size: once
cdr3_nt: TGTGCCAGCAGTAAACACAGAGTCCGAGTCTACGAGCAGTACTTC
cdr3_aa: CASSKHRVRVYEQYF